These T cell receptor beta chains were read from a single sample in a study of CD8 T cells in ankylosing spondylitis. TCRdb recomputed calls from the 5' RACE reads with MiXCR, one row per CDR3 protein. Of some 330,000 distinct CDR3 sequences listed, approximately 8% are singletons. The sample was blood, either unsorted or a sorted T cell fraction (not recorded which). The receptors originated from a male donor with ankylosing spondylitis. Each CDR3 is given with its conserved first and last residue. The D gene is left open where the match is weak. Only some rows state a clone size, as once, few, many or a class for expanded clones.

d_gene	v_gene	abundance	j_gene	CDR3nt	CDR3aa
TRBD2	TRBV11-2	few	TRBJ2-7	TGTGCCAGCAGCCAAAACTCCGGGACTATCACCCACTCCCAGCAGTACTTC	CASSQNSGTITHSQQYF
TRBD2	TRBV29-1	many	TRBJ2-1	TGCAGCGTTCCCAAGGCGGGGGGGCAGGTAAATGAGCAGTTCTTC	CSVPKAGGQVNEQFF
NA	TRBV7-2	NA	TRBJ1-5	TGTGCCAGCAGCTTAGAGGGGGGAGGGGATCAGCCCCAGCATTTT	CASSLEGGGDQPQHF
NA	TRBV5-1	NA	TRBJ2-3	TGCGCCAGCAGCTTGGCCATGAGGCAGGGAGTCTCAGATACGCAGTATTTT	CASSLAMRQGVSDTQYF
NA	TRBV4-2	NA	TRBJ2-3	TGTGCCAGCAGCCAAGAACTACCGGGGACAGATACGCAGTATTTT	CASSQELPGTDTQYF
TRBD1	TRBV3-1	NA	TRBJ1-1	TGTGCCAGCAGCCTATTGGACAGGGTCCCTTTCTTT	CASSLLDRVPFF
TRBD2	TRBV12-3/TRBV12-4	many	TRBJ2-7	TGTGCCAGCAGTTTGACGGACGGGACTAGCGCGAACTACGAGCAGTACTTC	CASSLTDGTSANYEQYF
TRBD2	TRBV15	NA	TRBJ2-1	TGTGCCACCAGCAGAGAAACGAGCGGGAGCATTTATGGGTTCAGTGAGCAGTTCTTC	CATSRETSGSIYGFSEQFF
TRBD2	TRBV3-1	NA	TRBJ2-5	TGTGCCAGCAGCCACAGCGGGAGGGCCGGAGAGACCCAGTACTTC	CASSHSGRAGETQYF
NA	TRBV20-1	NA	TRBJ2-3	TGCAGTGCTAGAGATCCAAGGAGCACAGATACGCAGTATTTT	CSARDPRSTDTQYF
TRBD1	TRBV19	NA	TRBJ1-5	TGTGCCAGTAGTATCAGACAGGGGAATCAGCCCCAGCATTTT	CASSIRQGNQPQHF
TRBD2	TRBV7-9	many	TRBJ2-1	TGTGCCAGCAGCCGCCGACTAGCGGGGTACAATGAGCAGTTCTTC	CASSRRLAGYNEQFF
NA	TRBV7-2	NA	TRBJ1-2	TGTGCCAGCAGCTTAGATTCCCGGGGCTATGGCTACACCTTC	CASSLDSRGYGYTF
NA	TRBV5-1	few	TRBJ2-7	TGCGCCAGCAGCACGGGACACCCCTACGAGCAGTACTTC	CASSTGHPYEQYF
NA	TRBV28	NA	TRBJ1-2	TGTGCCAGCAGCCTCCAGGGGAACTACTATGGCTACACCTTC	CASSLQGNYYGYTF
NA	TRBV11-2	few	TRBJ2-1	TGTGCCAGCAGCCGTGAAGGACTAAGCTCCTACAATGAGCAGTTCTTC	CASSREGLSSYNEQFF
TRBD2	TRBV11-2	few	TRBJ2-5	TGTGCCAGCAGCTTAGACGGGAGGGTCGGAGAGACCCAGTACTTC	CASSLDGRVGETQYF
TRBD1	TRBV3-1	few	TRBJ1-1	TGTGCCAGCAGCACCCGACAGGGACCCCAGAACACTGAAGCTTTCTTT	CASSTRQGPQNTEAFF
NA	TRBV4-2	many	TRBJ2-1	TGTGCCAGCAGCCCCCTGGGGGGCCACTACAATGAGCAGTTCTTC	CASSPLGGHYNEQFF
NA	TRBV29-1	NA	TRBJ2-4	TGCAGCGTTGCCGAAGGGTGGGACATTCAGTACTTC	CSVAEGWDIQYF
NA	TRBV28	few	TRBJ2-3	TGTGCCAACGGGGGCCTCCGCACAGATACGCAGTATTTT	CANGGLRTDTQYF
NA	TRBV7-2	NA	TRBJ1-1	TGTGCCAGCAGCTCTCTAGGAGAGGCCCGGAGAGAAGCTTTCTTT	CASSSLGEARREAFF
NA	TRBV4-3	few	TRBJ2-5	TGCGCCAGCAGCCAAGATCCGGGGACTGGGACCCAGTACTTC	CASSQDPGTGTQYF
TRBD1	TRBV29-1	few	TRBJ1-4	TGCAGCGTTGACGGACAGGGGGACGAAAAACTGTTTTTT	CSVDGQGDEKLFF
NA	TRBV29-1	many	TRBJ2-1	TGCAGCGTTGGTGGGGGCCTTTACAATGAGCAGTTCTTC	CSVGGGLYNEQFF
NA	TRBV5-1	many	TRBJ1-5	TGCGCCAGCAGCATAGGGGTTTACGGCAATCAGCCCCAGCATTTT	CASSIGVYGNQPQHF
NA	TRBV7-3	many	TRBJ1-3	TGTGCCAGCAGCCAGGGTTTTGGAAACACCATATATTTT	CASSQGFGNTIYF
NA	TRBV7-2	NA	TRBJ2-4	TGTGCCAGCAGACCAGGGGGAGGAGGCAAAAACATTCAGTACTTC	CASRPGGGGKNIQYF
TRBD2	TRBV4-3	few	TRBJ2-4	TGCGCCAGCAGCCAAGATTTGATACTAGCGGGATTCGGCATTCAGTACTTC	CASSQDLILAGFGIQYF